This TCR beta chain was identified in a study of cytomegalovirus exposure and HLA in healthy donors. Whole-study context: Of all 400 or so donors who were genotyped, roughly 83% belonged to the Caucasian-associated ancestry cluster. General study points: Later on, an analysis found that several of the most significant clusters appeared to be linked to common viral pathogens, which included parvovirus B19.

CDR3 size: 16 residues. Deletions cut 6 bases from V and 6 bases from J, with 18 bases between. Per germline, CDR1 MNHEY and CDR2 SMNVEV (reference sequence). 13 Jbeta primers and 60 Vbeta primers were used for the PCR. Methods used by the authors: Approximately 12 million of some 80 million unique TCR beta chains were shared, per a later count. Sequencing was performed with immunoSEQ multiplex PCR; in TCRdb, only in-frame clones are kept and a portion is missing. For V, J and clone size, that table is used; D and trimming come from the DNA. In the table there are roughly 120,000 clones, approximately 80% of which are singletons. To note about this clone: Its antigen is unidentified.

The V gene is TRBV27, the J gene TRBJ1-6; D might be TRBD1 (5 bases). Sequenced sample: PBMCs. This receptor was identified in a male donor in good health and CMV-seropositive. The CDR3 here is CASRFRDRGGNSPLHF. Written as DNA, the CDR3 is TGTGCCAGCAGATTCCGGGACCGCGGGGGTAATTCACCCCTCCACTTT.